This TCR beta chain was found in a study of Graves' ophthalmopathy and Graves' hyperthyroidism. Study background: Investigators collected peripheral blood at initial diagnosis, before any treatment was given. Points from the study as a whole: Blood repertoires reportedly contained most expanded thyroid clonotypes above 0.001 frequency.

RNA transcripts yielded amplified TCR beta CDR3 regions. Amplification began with first-round RT-PCR using HTBI primers, then second-round multiplex PCR was performed. TCRdb independently ran MiXCR on the multiplex PCR reads; one entry per CDR3 protein. Here the sample spans a few hundred thousand distinct CDR3 sequences, approximately 18% being singletons. With regard to this clonotype: No antigen is known for it.

The ends were cut back, 4 bases at V and 3 bases at J, with 9 bases in the middle. This CDR3 is 13 amino acids long. Cases classed as stable hyperthyroidism had no ophthalmopathy within 18 months of follow-up. Thyroid ultrasound, orbital computed tomography, TRAb, serum thyroxine and clinical symptoms formed the basis of diagnosis. Source material: peripheral blood. This receptor was identified in an adult woman with stable Graves' hyperthyroidism. The chain uses TRBV12-3 or TRBV12-4 and TRBJ1-1; D unresolved. The CDR3, as DNA: TGTGCCAGCAGTTATCACGGGTACACTGAAGCTTTCTTT. The encoded protein is CASSYHGYTEAFF.